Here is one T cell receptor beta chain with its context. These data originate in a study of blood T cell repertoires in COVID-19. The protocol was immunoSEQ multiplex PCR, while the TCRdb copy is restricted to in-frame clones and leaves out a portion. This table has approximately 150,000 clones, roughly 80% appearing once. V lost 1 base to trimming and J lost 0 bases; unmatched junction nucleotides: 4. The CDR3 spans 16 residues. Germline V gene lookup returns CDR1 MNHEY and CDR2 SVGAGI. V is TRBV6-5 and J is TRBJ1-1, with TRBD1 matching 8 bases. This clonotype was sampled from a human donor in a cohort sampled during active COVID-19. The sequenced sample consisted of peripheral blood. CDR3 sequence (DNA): TGTGCCAGCAGTTACTGGGCAGGGGGCTTGAACACTGAAGCTTTCTTT. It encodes CASSYWAGGLNTEAFF.